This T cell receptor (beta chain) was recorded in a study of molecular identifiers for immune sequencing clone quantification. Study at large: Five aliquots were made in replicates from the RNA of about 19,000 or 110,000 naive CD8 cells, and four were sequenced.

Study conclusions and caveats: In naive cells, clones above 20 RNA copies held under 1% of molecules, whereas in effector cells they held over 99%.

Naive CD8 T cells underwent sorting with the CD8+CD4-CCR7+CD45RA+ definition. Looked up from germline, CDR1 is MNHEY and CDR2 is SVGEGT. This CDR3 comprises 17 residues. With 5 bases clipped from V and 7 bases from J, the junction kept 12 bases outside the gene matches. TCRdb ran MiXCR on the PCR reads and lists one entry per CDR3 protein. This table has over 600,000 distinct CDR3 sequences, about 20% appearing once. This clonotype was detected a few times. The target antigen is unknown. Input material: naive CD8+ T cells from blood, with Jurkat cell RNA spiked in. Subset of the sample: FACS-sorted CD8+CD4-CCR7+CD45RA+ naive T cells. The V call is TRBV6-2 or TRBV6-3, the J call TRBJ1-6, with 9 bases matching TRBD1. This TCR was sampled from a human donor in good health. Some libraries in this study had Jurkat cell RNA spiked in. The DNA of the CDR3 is TGTGCCAGCAGTCACCGGACAGGGGCTTCTTTAAATTCACCCCTCCACTTT. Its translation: CASSHRTGASLNSPLHF.